This TCR beta chain appears in the sequencing data of a study of blood T cell repertoires in COVID-19. CDR3 length: 14 amino acids. The J segment lost 3 bases and the V segment lost 5 bases, leaving 1 base of the junction unmatched. CDR1 and CDR2 (germline): SNHLY, FYNNEI. In the study's own analysis: Reference gene primer amplification gave nucleated cell count estimates. Only in-frame clones appear in the TCRdb table, and some are missing; sequencing was by immunoSEQ multiplex PCR. D and trimming come from the DNA, and the V and J calls and clone size come from that table. The sample carries about 200,000 clones, 70% to 80% recorded once. It was during active infection that Seattle patients were enrolled and then longitudinally followed.

The chain is built from TRBV2 and TRBJ2-6; 7 bases align to TRBD1. Input material: peripheral blood. The TCR originated in a woman aged 40 to 55 with COVID-19, enrolled during active disease. The CDR3 spells CASSTGDGANVLTF. CDR3 coding DNA: TGTGCCAGCAGTACAGGGGATGGGGCCAACGTCCTGACTTTC.